A single TCR beta chain is shown here with its context. This sample was taken from a study of shared clonotypes between healthy human individuals. CDR1 is LNHDA and CDR2 is SQIVND in the germline V gene (reference sequence). The CDR3 totals 13 residues. V was trimmed by 3 bases and J by 3 bases, leaving 8 bases between them. Deep-level settings were used for running the assay. Clones were sequenced by immunoSEQ multiplex PCR, and TCRdb holds only the in-frame ones, with some missing. The data contain roughly 450,000 clones, 70% to 80% of them singletons. Unsorted samples, those not sorted, used some 89 million PBMCs for genomic DNA.

The TCR comes from a woman between 35 and 50 years old in good health. Some clones in this sample may be carry-over from other donors' samples. The sample comprised PBMCs. The chain joins TRBV19 to TRBJ1-1; a weak D match, TRBD1 (5 bases). The CDR3 sequence: CASSMGPHTEAFF. The CDR3 DNA sequence: TGTGCCAGTAGTATGGGGCCACACACTGAAGCTTTCTTT. Supplemented by reference TRBV19 and TRBJ1-1, the full variable domain reads DGGITQSPKYLFRKEGQNVTLSCEQNLNHDAMYWYRQDPGQGLRLIYYSQIVNDFQKGDIAEGYSVSREKKESFPLTVTSAQKNPTAFYLCASSMGPHTEAFFGQGTRLTVV.